The 19 T cell receptor beta chains below come from one sample, sequenced in a study of blood T cell repertoires in COVID-19. The repertoire was sequenced with immunoSEQ multiplex PCR; TCRdb's copy has only in-frame clones and lacks some. This sample has 500,000 to 600,000 clones, with 85% to 90% found just once. The specimen was peripheral blood. Receptors originate from a woman in her forties or fifties with COVID-19, enrolled during active disease.

In its sample, this clone was seen once. This chain uses TRBV6-5 with TRBJ2-7, with TRBD2 matching over 7 bases. CDR1 and CDR2 (germline): MNHEY, SVGAGI. J gave up 4 bases and V 7 bases, and 10 bases lay outside the gene matches. The CDR3 covers 14 residues. The CDR3 nucleotides are TGTGCCAGCACTCAAGGGGCGGGGGAATACGAGCAGTACTTC. This gives the protein CASTQGAGEYEQYF.

This clone was picked up a small number of times. The chain joins TRBV19 to TRBJ1-1; TRBD1 might be the D (5 bases). The CDR3 totals 15 residues. The V and J ends lost 2 bases and 1 base respectively, with 11 bases between them. Per germline, CDR1 LNHDA and CDR2 SQIVND (reference sequence). Here the CDR3 reads CASSISRAGNTEAFF. The CDR3 nucleotides read TGTGCCAGTAGTATAAGCAGGGCCGGGAACACTGAAGCTTTCTTT. The full variable domain, with the rest looked up from reference TRBV19 and TRBJ1-1, is DGGITQSPKYLFRKEGQNVTLSCEQNLNHDAMYWYRQDPGQGLRLIYYSQIVNDFQKGDIAEGYSVSREKKESFPLTVTSAQKNPTAFYLCASSISRAGNTEAFFGQGTRLTVV.

This rearrangement joins TRBV24-1 to TRBJ1-2; perhaps TRBD1 as D (6 bases). The CDR3 covers 14 residues. Germline lookup yields CDR1 KGHDR and CDR2 SFDVKD. V lost 12 bases to trimming and J lost 4 bases, with 20 bases between them. CDR3 sequence (DNA): TGTGCCCCGCTAGTTAAGGGGGGGGTCTATGGCTACACCTTC. As protein: CAPLVKGGVYGYTF.

This chain joins TRBV29-1 and TRBJ2-1; TRBD1 is a possible D gene (6 bases). V shed 7 bases and J shed 10 bases, with 17 bases lying between them. Germline CDR1 reads SQVTM; CDR2 reads ANQGSEA. The CDR3 is made up of 12 amino acids. In DNA form, the CDR3 reads TGCAGCGCTCAAAACCCGGACAGCGAGCAGTTCTTC. Amino acids: CSAQNPDSEQFF.

V gene TRBV5-4 combines with J gene TRBJ1-2, with 8 bases identical to TRBD1. In germline, CDR1 is SGHNT, CDR2 YYREEE (reference sequence). The CDR3 consists of 19 residues. Trimming removed 0 bases from V and 4 bases from J; junction bases left unmatched: 17. The CDR3 reads CASSLADQDRVFTTYGYTF. The DNA of the CDR3 is TGTGCCAGCAGCTTGGCCGATCAGGACAGGGTCTTCACTACCTATGGCTACACCTTC.

The chain recombines TRBV10-2 with TRBJ2-1, with 7 bases that match TRBD2. Trimming cost V 1 base and J 4 bases; bases outside gene matches: 7. Germline V lookup: CDR1 WSHSY, CDR2 SAAADI. CDR3 length: 16 residues. The CDR3 nucleotides are TGCGCCAGCAGTGAGTTAGGGTCTAGCGGTTACAATGAGCAGTTCTTC. Translating it yields CASSELGSSGYNEQFF.

The chain recombines TRBV28 with TRBJ2-1, with a weak D call TRBD1 (7 bases). Trimming stripped 3 bases from V and 5 bases from J, with 11 bases between. The germline gives CDR1 MDHEN, CDR2 SYDVKM. The CDR3 length is 14 residues. The DNA for the CDR3 is TGTGCCAGCAGTTTGGAGGGGGCTAACAATGAGCAGTTCTTC. It specifies CASSLEGANNEQFF.

CDR3 in amino acids: CASSQGGVDEKLFF. The CDR3 DNA sequence: TGTGCCAGCAGCCAAGGTGGAGTAGATGAAAAACTGTTTTTT. The chain carries TRBV11-2 and TRBJ1-4; D uncertain. This CDR3 has 14 residues. Germline lookup yields CDR1 SGHAT and CDR2 FQNNGV. The ends were cut back, 5 bases at V and 6 bases at J, with 13 bases in the middle.

This clone has more than one count but fewer than ten. CDR3 coding DNA: TGTGCCATCTTAGCGGGGGAGGCCACAGATACGCAGTATTTT. It translates to CAILAGEATDTQYF. V is TRBV2 and J is TRBJ2-3, with TRBD2 matching 9 bases. This CDR3 region has 14 residues. J gave up 2 bases and V 10 bases, and 7 bases lay outside the gene matches. The germline V gene encodes CDR1 SNHLY and CDR2 FYNNEI.

The chain combines TRBV7-9 with TRBJ2-2, with D possibly matching TRBD2 (6 bases). The V end lost 4 bases, the J end lost 4 bases, and 7 bases lay between the germline ends. The CDR3 runs to 13 residues. Germline CDR1 is SEHNR and CDR2 is FQNEAQ (reference sequence). CDR3 sequence: CASSSGSTGELFF. DNA of the CDR3: TGTGCCAGCAGCTCCGGGAGCACCGGGGAGCTGTTTTTT.

This chain connects TRBV4-1 to TRBJ1-4; tentatively, D is TRBD1 (5 bases). The V gene lost 2 bases and the J gene lost 6 bases, with 19 bases spanning the gap. This CDR3 has 17 residues. CDR1 is MGHRA and CDR2 is YSYEKL in the germline V gene. The CDR3 loop is CASSQLPKGRNYEKLFF. In DNA, the CDR3 is TGCGCCAGCAGCCAACTCCCCAAGGGGAGGAACTATGAAAAACTGTTTTTT.

V usage is TRBV9 and J usage is TRBJ2-6; 7 bases line up with TRBD2. V was clipped by 2 bases and J by 3 bases; unmatched bases: 2. This CDR3 has 15 amino acids. Germline V gene data show CDR1 as SGDLS and CDR2 as YYNGEE. CDR3 residues: CASSVGGNGANVLTF. CDR3 nucleotides: TGTGCCAGCAGCGTGGGAGGGAATGGGGCCAACGTCCTGACTTTC.

The genes are TRBV6-5 and TRBJ2-2; TRBD1 agrees at 7 bases. J was trimmed by 1 base and V by 5 bases; bases with no gene match: 4. CDR3 length: 15 residues. CDR1 and CDR2 from the germline V gene are MNHEY and SVGAGI. CDR3 protein: CASSPDRLNTGELFF. Here the CDR3 DNA reads TGTGCCAGCAGTCCGGACAGGCTGAACACCGGGGAGCTGTTTTTT.

This chain links TRBV6-1 with TRBJ1-3; D is possibly TRBD1 (6 bases). V was pared by 0 bases and J by 2 bases, with 14 bases between. The germline CDR1 and CDR2 sequences are MNHNS and SASEGT. The CDR3 is 17 residues long. The CDR3 region has the DNA TGTGCCAGCAGTGAAGCTGAGGGGGAACTCACTGGAAACACCATATATTTT. As protein: CASSEAEGELTGNTIYF.

This sequence joins TRBV19 and TRBJ2-3, with 15 positions matching TRBD2. CDR3 size: 16 residues. V dropped 6 bases and J dropped 4; count of bases not matched to a gene: 5. CDR1 is LNHDA, CDR2 SQIVND, per germline (reference sequence). The chain's CDR3 is CASSGGLAGGPDTQYF. The CDR3 coding sequence is TGTGCCAGTAGCGGGGGACTAGCGGGGGGACCAGATACGCAGTATTTT.

The chain joins TRBV6-6 to TRBJ1-2; tentative D call: TRBD1 (5 bases). Germline V gene sequence: CDR1 MNHNY, CDR2 SVGAGI (reference sequence). Trimming cost V 10 bases and J 8 bases, with 17 bases left between them. This CDR3 has 12 residues. As DNA, the CDR3 is TGTGCCAACTTACGGGGGGGGAACGGCTACACCTTC. This sequence encodes CANLRGGNGYTF.

The V and J genes are TRBV5-1 and TRBJ2-7; TRBD1 matches at 7 bases. The CDR3 consists of 14 residues. The germline CDR1 and CDR2 sequences are SGHRS and YFSETQ. V was clipped by 4 bases and J by 6 bases; unmatched bases: 10. The CDR3 DNA sequence: TGCGCCAGCAGCCGACAGGGAATCCTCGGCGAGCAGTACTTC. Its translation: CASSRQGILGEQYF.

V and J are TRBV6-5 and TRBJ2-3, with unresolved D. CDR1 and CDR2 (germline): MNHEY, SVGAGI. This CDR3 comprises 11 residues. Trimming removed 2 bases from V and 6 bases from J, with 3 bases in between. CDR3 amino acids: CASSYLDTQYF. CDR3 in DNA: TGTGCCAGCAGTTACCTCGATACGCAGTATTTT.

This chain joins TRBV7-2 and TRBJ1-1; no definite D call. The CDR3 contains 15 residues. Germline V gene sequence: CDR1 SGHTA, CDR2 FQGNSA. Trimming left V 5 bases short and J 3 bases short, with 16 bases between. In DNA form, the CDR3 reads TGTGCCAGCAGCCTATTAAGAGGGAGGCACACTGAAGCTTTCTTT. This translates into CASSLLRGRHTEAFF.